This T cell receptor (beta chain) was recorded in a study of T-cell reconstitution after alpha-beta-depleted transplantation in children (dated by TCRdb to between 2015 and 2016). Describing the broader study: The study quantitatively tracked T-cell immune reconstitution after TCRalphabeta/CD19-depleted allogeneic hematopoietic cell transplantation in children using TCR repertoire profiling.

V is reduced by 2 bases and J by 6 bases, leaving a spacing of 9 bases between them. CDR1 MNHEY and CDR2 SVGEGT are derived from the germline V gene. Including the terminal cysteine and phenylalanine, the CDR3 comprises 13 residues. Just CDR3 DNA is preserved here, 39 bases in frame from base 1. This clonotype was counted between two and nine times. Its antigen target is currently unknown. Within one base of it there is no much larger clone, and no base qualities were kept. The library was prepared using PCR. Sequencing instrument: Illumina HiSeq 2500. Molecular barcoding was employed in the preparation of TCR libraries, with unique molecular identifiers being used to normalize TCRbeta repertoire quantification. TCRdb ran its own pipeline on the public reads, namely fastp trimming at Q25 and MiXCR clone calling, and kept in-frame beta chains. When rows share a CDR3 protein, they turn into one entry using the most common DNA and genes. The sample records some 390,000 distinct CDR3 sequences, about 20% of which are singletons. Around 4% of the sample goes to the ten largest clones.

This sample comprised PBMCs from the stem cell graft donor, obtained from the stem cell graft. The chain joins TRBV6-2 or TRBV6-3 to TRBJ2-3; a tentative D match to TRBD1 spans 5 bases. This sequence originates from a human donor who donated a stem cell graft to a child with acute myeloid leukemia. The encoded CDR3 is CASSYRQGDTQYF. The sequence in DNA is TGTGCCAGCAGTTACCGTCAGGGTGATACGCAGTATTTT.